This T cell receptor (beta chain) originates from a study of radiotherapy plus CTLA-4 blockade in lung cancer. Alongside CTLA-4 blockade with ipilimumab, patients with chemo-refractory metastatic non-small-cell lung cancer received focal radiation. Losses at the gene ends were 3 bases for V and 7 bases for J; bases not matched to a gene: 9. The germline V gene has CDR1 SGHRS and CDR2 YFSETQ. This CDR3 region has 14 residues. Libraries were prepared by immunoSEQ multiplex PCR; TCRdb keeps only in-frame clonotypes and omits some of them. This table holds roughly 100,000 clones, approximately 78% found once.

The source of this sequence is a human donor with non-small cell lung cancer who had a partial response to radiotherapy plus ipilimumab. The genes are TRBV5-1 and TRBJ1-1; 7 nucleotides align to TRBD1. The source was peripheral blood, collected from a patient treated with radiotherapy plus ipilimumab. The CDR3 region is CASSSGGAGGEAFF. In DNA, the CDR3 is TGCGCCAGCAGCTCCGGGGGGGCAGGGGGTGAAGCTTTCTTT.